This is a list of T cell receptor beta chains from one sample in a study of cytomegalovirus exposure and HLA in healthy donors. Libraries were prepared by immunoSEQ multiplex PCR; TCRdb keeps only in-frame clonotypes and omits some of them. The sample has fewer than 35,000 clones; the top ten hold around 4.5%. The sequenced sample was PBMCs. These receptors all stem from a female donor in good health and CMV-seronegative. CDR3s include the opening cysteine and the closing phenylalanine or tryptophan. D genes are given only for firm matches.

TRBD1	TRBV7-9	TRBJ1-5	CASSLTGDGNQPQHF	TGTGCCAGCAGCCTGACAGGGGACGGCAATCAGCCCCAGCATTTT
NA	TRBV29-1	TRBJ2-3	CSVGGEGEMRGDTQYF	TGCAGCGTTGGGGGGGAAGGGGAGATGAGAGGAGATACGCAGTATTTT
NA	TRBV7-9	TRBJ1-5	CASSSQESNQPQHF	TGTGCCAGCAGCTCGCAGGAAAGCAATCAGCCCCAGCATTTT
NA	TRBV9	TRBJ1-4	CASSLGPPNEKLFF	TGTGCCAGCAGCCTGGGGCCTCCTAATGAAAAACTGTTTTTT
TRBD2	TRBV5-1	TRBJ2-7	CASSLMTSGGEQYF	TGCGCCAGCAGCTTGATGACTAGCGGGGGCGAGCAGTACTTC
NA	TRBV5-1	TRBJ2-5	CASSLGHNQETQYF	TGCGCCAGCAGCTTGGGGCATAACCAAGAGACCCAGTACTTC
NA	TRBV18	TRBJ1-5	CASSPGQGGPQHF	TGTGCCAGCTCACCAGGGCAGGGCGGGCCCCAGCATTTT
TRBD1	TRBV4-1	TRBJ2-3	CASSQVQTGTGGTDTQYF	TGCGCCAGCAGCCAAGTCCAGACCGGGACAGGAGGCACAGATACGCAGTATTTT
TRBD1	TRBV18	TRBJ2-7	CASSNRPGTGQLYEQYF	TGTGCCAGCTCCAATAGGCCCGGGACAGGGCAACTCTACGAGCAGTACTTC
NA	TRBV10-1	TRBJ2-7	CASSESTGRGEQYF	TGCGCCAGCAGTGAGTCGACGGGCAGAGGGGAGCAGTACTTC
NA	TRBV7-2	TRBJ2-5	CASSLAGAFQETQYF	TGTGCCAGCAGCTTAGCAGGGGCTTTCCAAGAGACCCAGTACTTC
TRBD2	TRBV5-6	TRBJ2-7	CASSSRGRGGKTYEQYF	TGTGCCAGCAGCTCAAGGGGTCGGGGGGGAAAAACCTACGAGCAGTACTTC
NA	TRBV6-5	TRBJ1-1	CASNFGRDNSEAFF	TGTGCCAGCAACTTCGGCAGGGACAACTCTGAAGCTTTCTTT
TRBD1	TRBV2	TRBJ1-1	CASSEVGTENTEAFF	TGTGCCAGCAGTGAAGTGGGGACAGAAAACACTGAAGCTTTCTTT
NA	TRBV19	TRBJ1-2	CASSTRPGVAEGYTF	TGTGCCAGTAGTACCAGGCCGGGGGTTGCAGAAGGCTACACCTTC
TRBD1	TRBV11-3	TRBJ1-4	CASSSGTGGSEKLFF	TGTGCCAGCAGCTCAGGGACAGGGGGAAGTGAAAAACTGTTTTTT
NA	TRBV6-5	TRBJ1-1	CATNTGYGTEAFF	TGTGCCACAAACACAGGGTACGGCACTGAAGCTTTCTTT
NA	TRBV2	TRBJ1-5	CASSGQANQPQHF	TGTGCCAGCAGTGGCCAGGCAAATCAGCCCCAGCATTTT
NA	TRBV5-4	TRBJ1-6	CASRTKGFNSPLHF	TGTGCCAGCAGAACAAAGGGGTTTAATTCACCCCTCCACTTT
NA	TRBV2	TRBJ2-5	CASSDGPGAQYF	TGTGCCAGCAGTGACGGCCCGGGGGCCCAGTACTTC
NA	TRBV27	TRBJ2-6	CASSLKGVGYSGANVLTF	TGTGCCAGCAGTTTGAAGGGGGTGGGTTACTCTGGGGCCAACGTCCTGACTTTC
NA	TRBV10-1	TRBJ2-3	CASSGAGNTDTQYF	TGCGCCAGCAGTGGGGCGGGGAATACAGATACGCAGTATTTT
NA	TRBV14	TRBJ2-5	CASSQSYGTQYF	TGTGCCAGCAGCCAGTCCTATGGGACCCAGTACTTC
NA	TRBV10-1	TRBJ1-1	CASRETGWTEAFF	TGCGCCAGCAGGGAGACAGGATGGACTGAAGCTTTCTTT